Here is one TCR beta chain with its context. Its matching antigen is unknown. The source of the sample is a study of T cell responses to AZD1222 COVID-19 vaccine. The V end lost 3 bases, the J end lost 0 bases, and 6 bases lay between the germline ends. The CDR3 covers 13 residues. Germline loops: CDR1 SGHTA, CDR2 FQGTGA. Assay: immunoSEQ multiplex PCR; the TCRdb copy retains only in-frame clones and omits some. The sample consists of some 110,000 clones, roughly 93% of them appearing once. Regarding the study as a whole: Baseline seropositivity characterized only a handful of AZD1222 recipients.

This chain links TRBV7-3 with TRBJ2-7; D not resolved. The source material was peripheral blood, sampled on day 0 of AZD1222 vaccination. The sequence was collected from an adult in good health. In DNA form, the CDR3 reads TGTGCCAGCAGCTTCGGCCACTCCTACGAGCAGTACTTC. It codes for CASSFGHSYEQYF.